Presented here are 21 T cell receptor delta chains from one specimen sequenced in a study of γδ T cells in repeated Plasmodium falciparum infection. Gammadelta T cells were flow-sorted from PBMC into Vgamma9/Vdelta2+ and Vdelta2-negative populations for bulk analysis. TCRdb ran CATT on the multiplex PCR reads. The sample yields approximately 93,000 delta-chain clones, 0.75% to 1% seen once. Source material: gamma-delta T cells from blood. Receptor source: a pool of human donors (malaria-infected and uninfected, not separated).

Notes on this clone: It is likely a read error: a sequence one base away is far more abundant. This same CDR3 is encoded by further DNA sequences in the sample. The chain combines TRDV2 with TRDJ1; 10 bases are shared with TRDD3. The J gene is absent in TCRdb and was assigned here via DNA matching to germline. There are 16 residues in the CDR3. V lost 0 bases and J lost 3; bases outside the gene matches: 6. Germline values: CDR1 GEAIGNYY, CDR2 EKD. The CDR3 coding sequence is TGTGCCTGTGACACCGTGGAGGGGGATACGCCCGATAAACTCATCTTT. It encodes CACDTVEGDTPDKLIF.

Remarks on this clone: TCRdb attributes to this sequence the protein of a much larger clone, which differs from the DNA translation at residue 9; a read error is likely, and the protein displayed is translated from the DNA. The chain recombines TRDV2 with TRDJ1; D not certain. Germline matching of the DNA provided the J gene here, since TCRdb leaves it blank. Trimming took off 0 bases at V and 0 bases at J, with 13 bases between the two ends. This CDR3 region has 16 residues. The V gene's germline CDR1 is GEAIGNYY and CDR2 EKD. This CDR3 is CACDTMSRAYTDKLIF. The CDR3 DNA reads TGTGCCTGTGACACCATGTCCAGAGCATACACCGATAAACTCATCTTT.

Note on this clone: Only one base separates this from a far larger clonotype, so it likely reflects a read error. Other nucleotide sequences from this sample produce the same CDR3. The CDR3 DNA is TGTGCTCTTGGGTTTCAATCCACGAGCACTGGGGGATTGGCCCTACAACTCATCTTT. Encoded protein: CALGFQSTSTGGLALQLIF. The chain has TRDV1 and TRDJ1, with 10 bases matching TRDD3. This CDR3 spans 19 amino acids. The V and J ends lost 5 bases and 9 bases, in that order; junction bases with no gene match: 24. CDR1 and CDR2 (germline): TSWWSYY, QGS.

Note on this clone: The TCRdb record carries a much larger clone's protein, which differs from this DNA's translation at residue 12; a read error is the likely cause, and the protein listed here is the DNA translation. The chain couples TRDV2 to TRDJ1; the match to TRDD3 covers 13 bases. The junction had 10 bases not matched to a gene; V was cut back by 2 bases and J by 11 bases. The CDR3 is 15 residues long. Germline CDR1 GEAIGNYY, CDR2 EKD. DNA of the CDR3: TGTGCCTGTGACAAACTGGGGGATACGCGTCGTCCTCTCATCTTT. It encodes CACDKLGDTRRPLIF.

A word on this clone: It is likely a read error: a sequence one base away is far more abundant. V gene TRDV1 combines with J gene TRDJ4; 8 bases line up with TRDD3. The J gene, missing from TCRdb, was assigned here through DNA to germline matching. This CDR3 comprises 19 residues. Germline CDR1 and CDR2: TSWWSYY and QGS. CDR3 sequence: CALGAPPTNLLGVTRPLIF. The CDR3, as DNA: TGCGCTCTTGGGGCACCTCCTACGAACCTACTGGGGGTTACCAGACCCCTGATCTTT.

This clone was counted between two and nine times. The protein given by TCRdb reflects a much larger clone and differs at residue 22 from this DNA's translation, likely from a read error; the protein shown is the DNA's translation. This CDR3 is CACEGLPTFPSLGDPIVYNTDRLIF. The CDR3 DNA reads as TGTGCCTGTGAGGGCCTTCCTACGTTTCCATCACTGGGGGATCCCATTGTATATAACACCGATAGACTCATCTTT. This chain links TRDV2 with TRDJ1; tentatively, D is TRDD3 (10 bases). The J gene is not listed in TCRdb, so it was assigned here from a DNA match to germline. CDR3 length: 25 residues. The germline V gene encodes CDR1 GEAIGNYY and CDR2 EKD.

This clone showed up just a few times. This sequence is one base from a far larger clone and is likely a read error. The sample contains more than one DNA sequence encoding this CDR3. This chain links TRDV1 with TRDJ1; D ambiguous. Trimming left V 2 bases short and J 5 bases short, with 15 bases between. CDR3 length: 15 residues. CDR1 is TSWWSYY and CDR2 is QGS in the germline V gene. CDR3 sequence reads: CALGEKHSFHDKLIF. The CDR3 DNA reads TGTGCTCTTGGGGAAAAACATTCTTTCCATGATAAACTCATCTTT.

There are many counts of this clone. This likely traces to a read error, being one base from a far larger clone. The same CDR3 is also encoded by other DNA sequences in this sample. The chain employs TRDV2 and TRDJ1; 8 bases are shared with TRDD2. Here the J gene came from matching the DNA to germline, since TCRdb omits it. The CDR3 runs to 18 residues. Looked up from germline, CDR1 is GEAIGNYY and CDR2 is EKD. The CDR3 sequence: CADKASYVPGDVTDKLIF. The CDR3 nucleotides are TGTGCAGACAAGGCTTCCTACGTACCTGGGGACGTTACTGATAAACTCATCTTT.

This clone has more than one count but fewer than ten. TCRdb attributes to this sequence the protein of a much larger clone, which differs from the DNA translation at residue 8; a read error is likely, and the protein displayed is translated from the DNA. This chain connects TRDV2 to TRDJ2, with D perhaps TRDD3 (6 bases). No J segment appears in TCRdb, so it was assigned here by matching the sequence to germline. V lost 2 bases to trimming and J lost 6 bases, with 18 bases between them. Germline V CDR1 and CDR2: GEAIGNYY, EKD. The CDR3 is 16 amino acids. The CDR3 reads CACDKVGMGKAAQLFF. DNA of the CDR3: TGTGCCTGTGACAAAGTGGGGATGGGAAAGGCAGCACAACTCTTCTTT.

This clone was observed a handful of times. This DNA's translation and the protein TCRdb lists, from a much larger clone, do not match at residue 18, likely due to a read error; the protein shown is translated from the DNA. V gene assignment gives TRDV1, but the J gene was left uncalled; TRDD3, the table's D call, lacks a check against the DNA. Germline assignment: CDR1 TSWWSYY and CDR2 QGS. This CDR3 has 19 amino acids. The CDR3 loop reads CALGDILLTGGLRNRPLTF. CDR3 DNA: TGTGCTCTTGGGGATATCCTCCTTACTGGGGGATTGAGGAACAGACCCCTGACCTTT.

To note about this clone: TCRdb has a much larger clone's protein, which differs at residue 16 from the translation of this DNA, likely because of a read error; what is shown is the protein translated from the DNA. The J gene was not called, though the V gene is TRDV2; the listed D gene, TRDD3, was not tested against the DNA. The CDR3 runs 18 residues. Per germline, CDR1 GEAIGNYY and CDR2 EKD. CDR3 amino acids: CACDTLHARSEYTDKPIF. The CDR3 region has the DNA TGTGCCTGTGACACTTTGCACGCGCGGAGTGAGTACACCGATAAACCCATCTTT.

This clone was seen only a few times. TCRdb lists the protein of a much larger clone for this DNA, which differs at residue 3, so this is likely a read error; the protein given here is translated from the DNA itself. V is TRDV2 and J is TRDJ1; D is unresolved. TCRdb lists no J gene, so it was determined here by aligning the DNA to germline. The CDR3 consists of 14 residues. Germline V CDR1 and CDR2: GEAIGNYY, EKD. CDR3 amino acids: CAYDSLLNTDKLIF. CDR3 in DNA: TGTGCCTATGACTCCTTACTTAACACCGATAAACTCATCTTT.

This clone showed up many times. One base away lies a much larger clone, so this may be a sequencing read error. The sample carries other DNA sequences with the same CDR3. J is TRDJ1 and V is TRDV2; D unclear. Trimming took 3 bases from V and 8 from J, leaving 39 bases between them. This CDR3 region has 21 residues. Germline V gene lookup returns CDR1 GEAIGNYY and CDR2 EKD. This CDR3 is CACDPLTESDQPLGSHYKLIF. The CDR3 DNA follows: TGTGCCTGTGACCCACTCACAGAAAGTGATCAACCGCTAGGATCCCATTACAAACTCATCTTT.

This clone was recorded many times. The chain recombines TRDV1 with TRDJ1; 9 nucleotides align to TRDD3. Trimming took 5 bases from V and 2 from J; bases not matched to a gene: 18. Germline CDR1 is TSWWSYY and CDR2 is QGS. The CDR3 extends over 19 amino acids. The CDR3 spells CALGILILGDGEETDKLIF. In DNA form, the CDR3 reads TGTGCTCTTGGGATTTTAATTCTGGGGGATGGGGAGGAGACCGATAAACTCATCTTT.

Notes on this clone: The protein recorded in TCRdb matches a much larger clone and deviates from this DNA's translation at residue 5, suggesting a read error; the protein here is obtained by translating the DNA. The genes are TRDV1 and TRDJ1, with unresolved D. The J gene, absent from TCRdb, was called here by matching the DNA to germline. The germline V gene encodes CDR1 TSWWSYY and CDR2 QGS. The V and J ends lost 5 bases and 4 bases respectively, with 20 bases between them. The CDR3 runs 16 residues. The CDR3 here is CALGSTSPPTNDKLIF. Here the CDR3 DNA reads TGTGCTCTTGGGAGTACTTCTCCACCAACCAACGATAAACTCATCTTT.

This clone has just a few counts. The likely explanation is a read error, given a far larger clone one base away. Other nucleotide sequences from this sample produce the same CDR3. V gene TRDV2 combines with J gene TRDJ1; D is undetermined. Germline lookup yields CDR1 GEAIGNYY and CDR2 EKD. The CDR3 sequence is 19 residues long. The CDR3 is CACVGTWKGISLHTDKLIF. The CDR3 DNA is TGTGCCTGTGTGGGCACTTGGAAAGGAATCTCACTCCACACTGATAAACTCATCTTT.

Note on this clone: This likely reflects a read error, since a far larger clone is one base away. The chain has TRDV1 and TRDJ1; 13 bases are shared with TRDD3. The J gene, missing from TCRdb, was assigned here through DNA to germline matching. Germline lookup yields CDR1 TSWWSYY and CDR2 QGS. The CDR3 has 24 amino acids. This CDR3 is CALGAAPSPLLRTGGYAFLDKLIF. For the CDR3, the DNA is TGTGCCCTTGGGGCGGCCCCTTCCCCTCTGCTCCGTACTGGGGGATACGCCTTCCTCGATAAACTCATCTTT.

Comments on this clone: TCRdb's listed protein matches a much larger clone and diverges from this DNA's translation at residue 5, likely through a read error; the protein shown comes from the DNA. The chain recombines TRDV1 with TRDJ1; D is undetermined. The J gene, not given by TCRdb, was assigned here from a germline match of the nucleotide sequence. This CDR3 spans 13 amino acids. The germline V gene has CDR1 TSWWSYY and CDR2 QGS. The V and J ends lost 6 bases and 7 bases respectively, with 15 bases between them. Written as DNA, the CDR3 is TGTGCTCTTGGAGTAAACCTGGTTACTAAACTCATCTTT. Translating it yields CALGVNLVTKLIF.

As for this clone: The protein in TCRdb stems from a much larger clone and differs at residue 11 from this DNA's translation, likely a read error; here the protein is translated from the DNA. This rearrangement joins TRDV2 to TRDJ1; the match to TRDD3 covers 8 bases. The germline CDR1 and CDR2 sequences are GEAIGNYY and EKD. There are 15 residues in the CDR3. CDR3 in amino acids: CACDVLGVYTNKLIF. The CDR3 nucleotides read TGTGCCTGTGACGTACTGGGGGTTTACACCAATAAACTCATCTTT.

As for this clone: The mismatch at residue 7 between this DNA's translation and the TCRdb protein of a much larger clone likely reflects a read error; the protein shown is translated from the DNA. The V and J genes are TRDV1 and TRDJ1; 13 nucleotides match TRDD3. V lost 0 bases and J lost 0; bases outside the gene matches: 25. Germline loops: CDR1 TSWWSYY, CDR2 QGS. CDR3 length: 25 residues. The DNA of the CDR3 is TGTGCTCTTGGGGAACTGAGAGGCCCTAATAGTCCTGACTGGGGGATACGCTGTCACACCGATAAACTCATCTTT. This translates into CALGELRGPNSPDWGIRCHTDKLIF.

This clone was detected many times. The chain recombines TRDV1 with TRDJ1; 8 bases map to TRDD3. Germline trimming cut 2 bases from V and 2 bases from J; bases unmatched to any gene: 25. The CDR3 loop spans 22 amino acids. Germline lookup yields CDR1 TSWWSYY and CDR2 QGS. CDR3 amino acids: CALGEGSGLPSSYWGGTDKLIF. The CDR3 bases are TGTGCTCTTGGGGAAGGGAGCGGGCTTCCCTCTTCTTACTGGGGGGGGACCGATAAACTCATCTTT.